At least ten counts were recorded for the clone carrying this TCR beta chain. CDR1 is SEHNR, CDR2 FQNEAQ, per germline (reference sequence). CDR3 length equals 17 residues. The ends lost 0 bases at V and 1 base at J; junction bases unmatched: 6. This entry belongs to a study of regulatory T cells in long-lasting Graves disease. Background on the study: Antithyroid drug exposure in newly diagnosed Graves' patients had lasted under 3 months.

iRepertoire HTBI primers and Arm-PCR of CDR3 regions built TCR beta libraries. A single record per CDR3 protein comes from TCRdb applying MiXCR to the multiplex PCR reads. The repertoire includes 400,000 to 500,000 distinct CDR3 sequences, around 15% of them detected once, and approximately 19% sits in the top ten. Time point here: newly diagnosed GD, antithyroid drugs for less than 3 months. PBMCs were the source of the RNA used for TCR sequencing. These data also featured in a second study, about T cells in Graves' hyperthyroidism and ophthalmopathy. That work contributes: When the TCR CDR3 underwent first-round RT-PCR, the HTBI primer set was used. A model of 13 V-J pairs discriminated ophthalmopathy from stable hyperthyroidism.

The receptor was derived from a woman between 50 and 59 years old with Graves disease. This chain uses TRBV7-9 with TRBJ2-3, with 8 bases matching TRBD2. Source: peripheral blood mononuclear cells (PBMCs), taken at new diagnosis, from a patient treated with antithyroid drugs. This CDR3 is CASSLARLASGTDTQYF. The CDR3, as DNA: TGTGCCAGCAGCTTAGCTAGACTAGCGAGCGGCACAGATACGCAGTATTTT.